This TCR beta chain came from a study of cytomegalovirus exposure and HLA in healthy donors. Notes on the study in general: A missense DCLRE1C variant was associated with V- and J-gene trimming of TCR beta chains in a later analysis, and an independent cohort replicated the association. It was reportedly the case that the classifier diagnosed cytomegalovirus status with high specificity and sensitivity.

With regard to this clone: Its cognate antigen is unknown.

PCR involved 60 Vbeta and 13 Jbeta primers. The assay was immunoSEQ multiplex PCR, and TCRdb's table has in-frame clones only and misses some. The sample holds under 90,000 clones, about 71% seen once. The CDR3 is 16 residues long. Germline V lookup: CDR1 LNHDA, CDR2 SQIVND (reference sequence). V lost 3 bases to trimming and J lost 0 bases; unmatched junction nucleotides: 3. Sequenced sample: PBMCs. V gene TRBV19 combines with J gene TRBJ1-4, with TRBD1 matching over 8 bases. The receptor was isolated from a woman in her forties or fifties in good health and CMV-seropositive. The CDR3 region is CASSIQGAATNEKLFF. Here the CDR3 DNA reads TGTGCCAGTAGTATTCAGGGGGCTGCAACTAATGAAAAACTGTTTTTT. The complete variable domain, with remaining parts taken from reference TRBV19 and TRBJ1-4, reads DGGITQSPKYLFRKEGQNVTLSCEQNLNHDAMYWYRQDPGQGLRLIYYSQIVNDFQKGDIAEGYSVSREKKESFPLTVTSAQKNPTAFYLCASSIQGAATNEKLFFGSGTQLSVL.